A selection of T cell receptor beta chains follows, all from one sample in a study of T cell responses to AZD1222 COVID-19 vaccine. TCRdb keeps only in-frame clones here, not all; method: immunoSEQ multiplex PCR. This sample yields roughly 140,000 clones, of which 87% are seen a single time; 8% to 10% belongs to the top ten. The source material was peripheral blood, sampled 28 days after the second AZD1222 dose. Receptors were obtained from an adult who received the AZD1222 COVID-19 vaccine. The CDR3 runs from the conserved cysteine through the conserved F or W. The D gene is left open where the match is weak. Some rows have no size entry. The others give once, few or many, or a class for an expanded clone.

abundance | j_gene | v_gene | d_gene | CDR3aa | CDR3nt
. | TRBJ2-1 | TRBV14 | TRBD2 | CASSQVSLADYNEQFF | TGTGCCAGCAGCCAAGTAAGTCTAGCGGACTACAATGAGCAGTTCTTC
. | TRBJ2-7 | TRBV9 | . | CASSPEVYASYEQYF | TGTGCCAGCAGCCCAGAGGTGTACGCTTCCTACGAGCAGTACTTC
. | TRBJ1-3 | TRBV9 | . | CASSVSGTGNTIYF | TGTGCCAGCAGCGTTTCTGGGACTGGAAACACCATATATTTT
. | TRBJ2-7 | TRBV29-1 | . | CAAQVVNEQYF | TGCGCGGCCCAAGTAGTAAACGAGCAGTACTTC
. | TRBJ2-7 | TRBV6-2/TRBV6-3 | . | CASSYAPPSYEQYF | TGTGCCAGCAGTTACGCCCCACCCTCCTACGAGCAGTACTTC
. | TRBJ2-1 | TRBV29-1 | . | CSVEGWGTYPYNEQFF | TGCAGCGTTGAAGGCTGGGGGACATATCCCTACAATGAGCAGTTCTTC
once | TRBJ1-4 | TRBV4-3 | . | CASSQGGGTNEKLFF | TGCGCCAGCAGCCAAGGAGGGGGTACTAATGAAAAACTGTTTTTT
few | TRBJ2-7 | TRBV5-6 | . | CASSSPGSSYEQYF | TGTGCCAGCAGCTCTCCCGGGAGCTCCTACGAGCAGTACTTC
. | TRBJ1-4 | TRBV25-1 | . | CASSEAGQPREKLFF | TGTGCCAGCAGTGAAGCGGGCCAGCCGAGGGAAAAACTGTTTTTT
. | TRBJ2-1 | TRBV6-5 | . | CASSYSTGNEQFF | TGTGCCAGCAGTTACTCTACGGGCAATGAGCAGTTCTTC
. | TRBJ2-7 | TRBV2 | TRBD2 | CASRPTSGDSYEQYF | TGTGCCAGCAGACCCACTAGCGGAGACTCCTACGAGCAGTACTTC
. | TRBJ2-1 | TRBV6-2/TRBV6-3 | . | CASSLDNYNEQFF | TGTGCCAGCAGTTTAGACAACTACAATGAGCAGTTCTTC
. | TRBJ2-6 | TRBV3-1/TRBV3-2 | TRBD2 | CASSQEFGLAGVSGANVLTF | TGTGCCAGCAGCCAAGAATTCGGACTAGCGGGGGTCTCTGGGGCCAACGTCCTGACTTTC
. | TRBJ1-4 | TRBV5-4 | . | CASSPWKAREKLFF | TGTGCCAGCAGCCCCTGGAAAGCTAGGGAAAAACTGTTTTTT
once | TRBJ1-4 | TRBV7-2 | . | CASSLEAFRGEKLFF | TGTGCCAGCAGCTTAGAGGCCTTCCGGGGTGAAAAACTGTTTTTT
. | TRBJ1-2 | TRBV27 | TRBD1 | CASSPRTGRHGYTF | TGTGCCAGCAGTCCCCGGACAGGGAGGCATGGCTACACCTTC
once | TRBJ2-1 | TRBV2 | TRBD1 | CASRRDREYEQFF | TGTGCCAGCAGGCGGGACAGGGAATATGAGCAGTTCTTC
. | TRBJ2-5 | TRBV18 | . | CASSPFRGQETQYF | TGTGCCAGCTCACCATTTCGGGGGCAAGAGACCCAGTACTTC
. | TRBJ1-2 | TRBV28 | TRBD1 | CASSRGQGAPNSGYTF | TGTGCCAGCAGCCGGGGACAGGGGGCGCCTAATTCTGGCTACACCTTC
. | TRBJ1-6 | TRBV27 | . | CASSFADASSYNSPLHF | TGTGCCAGCAGTTTTGCTGACGCGAGCTCCTATAATTCACCCCTCCACTTT
once | TRBJ1-1 | TRBV6-1 | . | CASSEHRVGGTEAFF | TGTGCCAGCAGTGAGCACAGGGTGGGGGGCACTGAAGCTTTCTTT
. | TRBJ1-2 | TRBV28 | . | CASSLRSDYGYTF | TGTGCCAGCAGTTTAAGGTCAGACTATGGCTACACCTTC
. | TRBJ2-1 | TRBV7-3 | . | CASSPAGGLNEQFF | TGTGCCAGCAGCCCTGCCGGCGGCCTTAATGAGCAGTTCTTC
. | TRBJ1-2 | TRBV6-2/TRBV6-3 | . | CASSRPSGYSGAYGYTF | TGTGCCAGCAGTCGCCCCTCTGGTTATTCCGGGGCCTATGGCTACACCTTC
. | TRBJ2-7 | TRBV5-8 | TRBD2 | CASSPGLAVLEQYF | TGTGCCAGCAGCCCGGGACTAGCGGTTCTCGAGCAGTACTTC
. | TRBJ2-5 | TRBV30 | . | CAWSPTGSTFGRETQYF | TGTGCCTGGAGTCCTACGGGTTCGACCTTCGGACGCGAGACCCAGTACTTC
. | TRBJ1-5 | TRBV18 | . | CASSRTGPVAQHF | TGTGCCAGCTCCCGAACAGGGCCGGTAGCCCAGCATTTT
few | TRBJ2-5 | TRBV2 | . | CASSEARPVQETQYF | TGTGCCAGCAGTGAAGCTAGGCCAGTCCAAGAGACCCAGTACTTC
. | TRBJ2-5 | TRBV19 | . | CASSISRGHQETQYF | TGTGCCAGTAGTATAAGCAGGGGCCACCAAGAGACCCAGTACTTC
. | TRBJ1-1 | TRBV2 | TRBD1 | CASSEPPTGAAGTEAFF | TGTGCCAGCAGTGAACCCCCGACAGGGGCGGCGGGCACTGAAGCTTTCTTT
. | TRBJ1-1 | TRBV16 | . | CASTMSPGGTEAFF | TGTGCCAGCACCATGAGCCCAGGAGGTACTGAAGCTTTCTTT